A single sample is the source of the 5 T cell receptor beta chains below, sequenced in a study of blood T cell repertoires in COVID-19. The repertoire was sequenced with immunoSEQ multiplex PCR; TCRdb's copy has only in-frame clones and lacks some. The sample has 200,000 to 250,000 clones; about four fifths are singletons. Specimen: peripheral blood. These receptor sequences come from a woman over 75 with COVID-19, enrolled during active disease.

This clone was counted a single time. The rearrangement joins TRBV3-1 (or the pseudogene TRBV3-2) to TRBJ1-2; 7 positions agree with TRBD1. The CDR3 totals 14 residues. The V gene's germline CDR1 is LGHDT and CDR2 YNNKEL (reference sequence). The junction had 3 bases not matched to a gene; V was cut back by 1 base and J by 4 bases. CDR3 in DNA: TGTGCCAGCAGCCAAGCCTCAGGGGGCTATGGCTACACCTTC. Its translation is CASSQASGGYGYTF.

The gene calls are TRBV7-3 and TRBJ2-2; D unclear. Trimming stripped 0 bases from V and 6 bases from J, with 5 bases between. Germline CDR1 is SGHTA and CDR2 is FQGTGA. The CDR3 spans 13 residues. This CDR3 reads CASSLTPAGELFF. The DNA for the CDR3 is TGTGCCAGCAGCTTAACCCCCGCCGGGGAGCTGTTTTTT.

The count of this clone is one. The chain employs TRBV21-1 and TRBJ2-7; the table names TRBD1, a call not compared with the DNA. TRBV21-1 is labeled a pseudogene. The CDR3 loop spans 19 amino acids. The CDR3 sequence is CASSSPPSHTGGSPYEQYF. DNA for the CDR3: TGTGCCAGCAGCTCACCCCCCTCTCACACAGGGGGCAGTCCCTACGAGCAGTACTTC.

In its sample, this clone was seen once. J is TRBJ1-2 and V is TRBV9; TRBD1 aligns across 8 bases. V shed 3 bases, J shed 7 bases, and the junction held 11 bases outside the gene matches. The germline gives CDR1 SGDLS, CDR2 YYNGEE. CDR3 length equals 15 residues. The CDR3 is CASSAQGRGLFGYTF. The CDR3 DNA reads TGTGCCAGCAGCGCCCAGGGCAGGGGGCTGTTTGGCTACACCTTC.

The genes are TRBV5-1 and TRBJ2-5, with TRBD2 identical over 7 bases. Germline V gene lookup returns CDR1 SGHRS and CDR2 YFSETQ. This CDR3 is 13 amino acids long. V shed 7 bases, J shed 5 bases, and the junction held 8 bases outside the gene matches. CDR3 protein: CASAPGRSETQYF. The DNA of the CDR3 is TGCGCCAGCGCCCCCGGGAGGTCCGAGACCCAGTACTTC.